The 23 T cell receptor beta chains below all came from one sample that was sequenced in a study of cytomegalovirus exposure and HLA in healthy donors. Libraries were prepared by immunoSEQ multiplex PCR; TCRdb keeps only in-frame clonotypes and omits some of them. The table shows about 98,000 clones, with roughly 85% occurring only once. Input material: PBMCs. The receptors derive from a woman aged 25 to 45 in good health and CMV-seronegative.

V is TRBV9 and J is TRBJ2-1; TRBD1 aligns across 12 bases. With V trimmed by 4 bases and J by 14 bases, 10 bases remained unmatched. Germline-derived CDR1 and CDR2 are SGDLS and YYNGEE. This CDR3 has 14 amino acids. The CDR3 is CASSPGDRGRPEFF. The CDR3 DNA reads as TGTGCCAGCAGCCCGGGGGACAGGGGGCGGCCGGAGTTCTTC.

The chain recombines TRBV4-3 with TRBJ1-1, with D unclear. The CDR3 covers 15 residues. Germline values: CDR1 LGHNA, CDR2 YSLEER. V was shortened by 8 bases and J by 0 bases, with 16 bases between the two germline ends. CDR3 DNA: TGCGCCAGCCGCCCGGGAGGGCAGATGAACACTGAAGCTTTCTTT. It yields the protein CASRPGGQMNTEAFF.

The chain uses TRBV2 and TRBJ2-3; D call uncertain. This CDR3 is built from 12 residues. Per germline, CDR1 SNHLY and CDR2 FYNNEI. V was cut by 5 bases and J by 4 bases, with 7 bases left in between. CDR3 loop: CASSPSADTQYF. The DNA for the CDR3 is TGTGCCAGCAGTCCGAGTGCAGATACGCAGTATTTT.

The rearrangement uses TRBV29-1 and TRBJ2-3; weak D call: TRBD1 (6 bases). Trimming removed 4 bases from V and 0 bases from J, with 14 bases in between. Germline V gene data show CDR1 as SQVTM and CDR2 as ANQGSEA. This CDR3 contains 15 residues. The CDR3: CSVVGGRVSTDTQYF. DNA of the CDR3: TGCAGCGTTGTAGGGGGAAGGGTTAGCACAGATACGCAGTATTTT.

The chain recombines TRBV5-1 with TRBJ2-7, with D uncertain. The CDR3 totals 15 residues. Germline-derived CDR1 and CDR2 are SGHRS and YFSETQ. The germline V and J ends were trimmed by 3 bases and 0 bases, with 13 bases remaining between them. CDR3: CASSSTGLSSYEQYF. In DNA, the CDR3 is TGCGCCAGCAGCTCGACGGGTTTGAGCTCCTACGAGCAGTACTTC. Full variable domain (remainder filled in from reference TRBV5-1 and TRBJ2-7): KAGVTQTPRYLIKTRGQQVTLSCSPISGHRSVSWYQQTPGQGLQFLFEYFSETQRNKGNFPGRFSGRQFSNSRSEMNVSTLELGDSALYLCASSSTGLSSYEQYFGPGTRLTVT.

This clone was detected a few times. The chain is built from TRBV6-6 and TRBJ2-5; possibly TRBD2 for D (6 bases). The CDR3 covers 13 residues. Germline lookup yields CDR1 MNHNY and CDR2 SVGAGI (reference sequence). The ends were cut back, 3 bases at V and 5 bases at J, with 10 bases in the middle. DNA for the CDR3: TGTGCCAGCAGTTATAGGGACTTTGAGACCCAGTACTTC. It yields the protein CASSYRDFETQYF.

This chain joins TRBV7-9 and TRBJ2-7, with D possibly TRBD2 on 5 matching bases. The CDR3 spans 12 residues. From germline, CDR1 is SEHNR and CDR2 FQNEAQ (reference sequence). Trimming cost V 5 bases and J 6 bases, with 11 bases left between them. This CDR3 reads CASSQKRGEQYF. In DNA form, the CDR3 reads TGTGCCAGCAGCCAAAAACGGGGCGAGCAGTACTTC.

This chain uses TRBV28 with TRBJ2-3; D might be TRBD2 (6 bases). CDR1 and CDR2 (germline): MDHEN, SYDVKM. V was trimmed by 6 bases and J by 2 bases, leaving 18 bases between them. The CDR3 is 16 amino acids. CDR3 DNA sequence: TGTGCCAGCAGGTCGGGACTCATCGGACACACAGATACGCAGTATTTT. It is translated as CASRSGLIGHTDTQYF.

This clone was seen a few times. The rearrangement uses TRBV27 and TRBJ1-5; 7 bases map to TRBD1. V lost 3 bases and J lost 5; bases outside the gene matches: 7. CDR3 length: 15 residues. Germline loops: CDR1 MNHEY, CDR2 SMNVEV (reference sequence). The DNA for the CDR3 is TGTGCCAGCAGTTTGAACAGGGGAAGCGATCAGCCCCAGCATTTT. This translates into CASSLNRGSDQPQHF.

V is TRBV27 and J is TRBJ2-2; D not resolved. Trimming took off 4 bases at V and 2 bases at J, with 17 bases between the two ends. From germline, CDR1 is MNHEY and CDR2 SMNVEV (reference sequence). This CDR3 region has 17 residues. The CDR3 protein is CASSWIRQAKNTGELFF. DNA for the CDR3: TGTGCCAGCAGTTGGATAAGGCAGGCGAAAAACACCGGGGAGCTGTTTTTT.

The chain has TRBV14 and TRBJ2-7; 12 bases match TRBD2. With 2 bases clipped from V and 2 bases from J, the junction kept 10 bases outside the gene matches. The germline CDR1 and CDR2 sequences are SGHDN and FVKESK. The CDR3 spans 18 residues. CDR3 DNA: TGTGCCAGCAGCCAACGACTAGCGGGGGCCCAATTAACCTACGAGCAGTACTTC. It translates to CASSQRLAGAQLTYEQYF.

This clone was detected a few times. The chain carries TRBV18 and TRBJ1-1; D gene ambiguous. V was cut by 4 bases and J by 1 base, with 13 bases left in between. This CDR3 spans 15 amino acids. From germline, CDR1 is KGHSH and CDR2 LQKENI. CDR3 residues: CASSRWGAGNTEAFF. As DNA, the CDR3 is TGTGCCAGCTCACGTTGGGGAGCCGGGAACACTGAAGCTTTCTTT.

This chain joins TRBV11-2 and TRBJ1-4; the D is unclear. The CDR3 is 15 residues long. Germline V CDR1 and CDR2: SGHAT, FQNNGV. With 1 base removed from V and 11 bases from J, the gap between germline ends came to 17 bases. The CDR3 protein is CASSLAHHPGTKLFF. As DNA, the CDR3 is TGTGCCAGCAGCTTAGCTCATCATCCGGGAACCAAACTGTTTTTT.

The gene calls are TRBV18 and TRBJ2-1; 9 nucleotides align to TRBD1. With V trimmed by 6 bases and J by 15 bases, 9 bases remained unmatched. CDR1 and CDR2 (germline): KGHSH, LQKENI. This CDR3 has 12 amino acids. Here the CDR3 reads CASSAPGTGLFF. The DNA of the CDR3 is TGTGCCAGCTCGGCCCCCGGGACAGGGTTGTTCTTC.

As to this clone: Different DNA sequences within this sample yield the same CDR3. This chain connects TRBV18 to TRBJ2-2; 8 bases agree with TRBD1. The germline CDR1 and CDR2 sequences are KGHSH and LQKENI. Trimming removed 3 bases from V and 2 bases from J; junction bases left unmatched: 2. This CDR3 contains 15 residues. Written as DNA, the CDR3 is TGTGCCAGCTCACCCCAGGGGGCAAACACCGGGGAGCTGTTTTTT. Amino acids: CASSPQGANTGELFF.

V usage is TRBV5-4 and J usage is TRBJ1-1; D gene ambiguous. CDR1 is SGHNT and CDR2 is YYREEE in the germline V gene (reference sequence). The V end was cut by 0 bases, the J end by 8 bases, with 5 bases between. The CDR3 extends over 11 amino acids. The CDR3 coding sequence is TGTGCCAGCAGCTTGGAGAGGGAAGCTTTCTTT. Translation gives CASSLEREAFF.

The chain is built from TRBV6-5 and TRBJ1-2; a possible D gene is TRBD1 (5 bases). With 6 bases removed from V and 2 bases from J, the gap between germline ends came to 16 bases. The CDR3 covers 15 residues. Per the germline V gene, CDR1 is MNHEY and CDR2 is SVGAGI. For the CDR3, the DNA is TGTGCCAGCAGCCCATGGGGGGGTACAAACTATGGCTACACCTTC. It is translated as CASSPWGGTNYGYTF.

This chain uses TRBV9 with TRBJ2-2; D is perhaps TRBD2 (5 bases). Germline CDR1 and CDR2: SGDLS and YYNGEE. V shed 4 bases and J shed 1 base, with 11 bases lying between them. This CDR3 is built from 15 residues. CDR3 protein: CASSRSRGNTGELFF. The CDR3 DNA sequence: TGTGCCAGCAGCCGTAGTCGGGGGAACACCGGGGAGCTGTTTTTT.

The chain joins TRBV27 to TRBJ2-7; 8 bases are a match to TRBD1. Trimming at V came to 6 bases and at J to 8 bases, leaving 9 bases not matched to a gene. The CDR3 contains 13 residues. Looked up from germline, CDR1 is MNHEY and CDR2 is SMNVEV (reference sequence). CDR3 DNA: TGTGCCAGCAGGGACGCGGACAGGGAACAGCAGTACTTC. This gives the protein CASRDADREQQYF.

This rearrangement joins TRBV7-3 to TRBJ1-1, with TRBD1 matching 12 bases. CDR3 length: 16 amino acids. Germline CDR1 SGHTA, CDR2 FQGTGA. The trim removed 1 base at V and 5 bases at J, leaving 5 bases unmatched. CDR3 sequence reads: CASSLRGTGGATEAFF. CDR3 bases: TGTGCCAGCAGCTTAAGAGGGACAGGGGGCGCAACTGAAGCTTTCTTT.

The V gene is TRBV9, the J gene TRBJ1-4; D remains unclear. Trimming left V 3 bases short and J 6 bases short, with 15 bases between. The CDR3 length is 15 residues. Germline CDR1 and CDR2: SGDLS and YYNGEE. CDR3 DNA: TGTGCCAGCAGCGAATCGGAGGGCGGCCATGAAAAACTGTTTTTT. Its translation is CASSESEGGHEKLFF.

This chain uses TRBV28 with TRBJ2-1; a possible D gene is TRBD2 (5 bases). The V end lost 8 bases, the J end lost 7 bases, and 15 bases lay between the germline ends. Germline V gives CDR1 MDHEN, CDR2 SYDVKM. CDR3 length: 13 residues. The DNA of the CDR3 is TGTGCCAGCGTCAACAACGGGGAGAATGAGCAGTTCTTC. Amino acids: CASVNNGENEQFF.

The chain is built from TRBV6-1 and TRBJ2-3; TRBD2 matches 9 bases. V lost 5 bases to trimming and J lost 1 base; unmatched junction nucleotides: 4. Looked up from germline, CDR1 is MNHNS and CDR2 is SASEGT. This CDR3 spans 15 amino acids. Written as DNA, the CDR3 is TGTGCCAGCAGTAGACTAGCGGCAGGCACAGATACGCAGTATTTT. It is translated as CASSRLAAGTDTQYF.